This T cell receptor beta chain was retrieved from a study of T cell changes during pregnancy in multiple sclerosis. The repertoire was sequenced with immunoSEQ multiplex PCR; TCRdb's copy has only in-frame clones and lacks some. The sample holds 65,000 to 95,000 clones, about nine tenths seen once. The CDR3 is 14 residues long. Germline-derived CDR1 and CDR2 are KGHSH and LQKENI. Germline trimming cut 2 bases from V and 7 bases from J; bases unmatched to any gene: 6. This sequence joins TRBV18 and TRBJ2-7, with 9 nucleotides matching TRBD1. The sequences come from peripheral blood, collected before pregnancy. This clonotype was sampled from a female donor with multiple sclerosis, enrolled in a pregnancy study. CDR3 coding DNA: TGTGCCAGCTCACCAGGGACAGGGTCTTGGGAGCAGTACTTC. Its translation: CASSPGTGSWEQYF.